This TCR beta chain was sequenced during a study of CD8 T cells in ankylosing spondylitis. This clonotype was counted many times. Antigen specificity is unknown. TCRdb fed the 5' RACE reads into MiXCR, producing one record per CDR3 protein. The sample contains some 200,000 distinct CDR3 sequences, over 15% of which appear only once. General study points: Apparently characteristic of ankylosing spondylitis blood was a TCR beta motif (about eight highly homologous variants).

This CDR3 region has 14 residues. Germline V CDR1 and CDR2: SQVTM, ANQGSEA. Trimming shortened V by 4 bases and J by 0 bases, and 11 bases separated the two germline ends. This receptor was obtained from a male donor aged 10-29 years with ankylosing spondylitis or in good health (not recorded which). The rearrangement joins TRBV29-1 to TRBJ2-3, with D unclear. The sequencing input was blood, either unsorted or a sorted T cell fraction (not recorded which). The CDR3 spells CSVVGSHSTDTQYF. The CDR3 DNA reads as TGCAGCGTTGTGGGCTCCCATAGCACAGATACGCAGTATTTT.